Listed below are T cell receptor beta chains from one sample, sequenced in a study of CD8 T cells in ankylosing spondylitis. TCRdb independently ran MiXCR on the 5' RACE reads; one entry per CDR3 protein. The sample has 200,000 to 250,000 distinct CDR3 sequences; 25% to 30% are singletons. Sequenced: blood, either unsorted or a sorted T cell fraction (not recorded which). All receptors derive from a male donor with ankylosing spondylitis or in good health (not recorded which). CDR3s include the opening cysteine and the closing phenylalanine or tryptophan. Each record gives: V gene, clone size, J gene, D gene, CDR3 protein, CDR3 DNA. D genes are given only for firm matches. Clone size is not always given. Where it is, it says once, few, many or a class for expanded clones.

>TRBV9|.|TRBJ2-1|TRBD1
CASSVGTDTYNEQFF
TGTGCCAGCAGCGTCGGGACAGATACCTACAATGAGCAGTTCTTC
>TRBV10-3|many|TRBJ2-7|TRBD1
CAISEGTGEGEQYF
TGTGCCATCAGTGAGGGGACAGGGGAAGGGGAGCAGTACTTC
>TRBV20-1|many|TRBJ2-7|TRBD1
CSAREEDRGTYEQYF
TGCAGTGCTAGAGAAGAGGACAGGGGGACATACGAGCAGTACTTC
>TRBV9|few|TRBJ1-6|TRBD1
CASSVTGTGPSTLPF
TGTGCCAGCAGCGTAACAGGGACAGGGCCGAGCACCCTCCCCTTT
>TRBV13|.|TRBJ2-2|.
CASSLKGGAGELFF
TGTGCCAGCAGCCTGAAAGGGGGGGCCGGGGAGCTGTTTTTT
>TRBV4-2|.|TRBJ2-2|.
CASSHQSSSTGELFF
TGTGCCAGCAGCCATCAGAGTAGCTCAACCGGGGAGCTGTTTTTT
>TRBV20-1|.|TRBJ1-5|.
CSARVGINYSNQPQHF
TGCAGTGCTAGGGTCGGGATAAACTATAGCAATCAGCCCCAGCATTTT
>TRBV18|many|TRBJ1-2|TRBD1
CASSPMRGQGAVGYTF
TGTGCCAGCTCACCGATGAGGGGACAGGGTGCGGTCGGCTACACCTTC
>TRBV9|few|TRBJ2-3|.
CASSVAEGTQYF
TGTGCCAGCAGCGTAGCGGAGGGGACGCAGTATTTT
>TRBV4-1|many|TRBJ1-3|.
CASSQVPSSGTGNTIYF
TGCGCCAGCAGCCAAGTCCCTAGTAGCGGGACCGGAAACACCATATATTTT
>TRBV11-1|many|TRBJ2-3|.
CASSVDGRGLTDTQYF
TGTGCCAGCAGCGTAGATGGTAGGGGCCTCACAGATACGCAGTATTTT
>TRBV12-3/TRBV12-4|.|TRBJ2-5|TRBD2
CASSGTRGQATQYF
TGTGCCAGCAGCGGGACTAGGGGACAAGCGACCCAGTACTTC